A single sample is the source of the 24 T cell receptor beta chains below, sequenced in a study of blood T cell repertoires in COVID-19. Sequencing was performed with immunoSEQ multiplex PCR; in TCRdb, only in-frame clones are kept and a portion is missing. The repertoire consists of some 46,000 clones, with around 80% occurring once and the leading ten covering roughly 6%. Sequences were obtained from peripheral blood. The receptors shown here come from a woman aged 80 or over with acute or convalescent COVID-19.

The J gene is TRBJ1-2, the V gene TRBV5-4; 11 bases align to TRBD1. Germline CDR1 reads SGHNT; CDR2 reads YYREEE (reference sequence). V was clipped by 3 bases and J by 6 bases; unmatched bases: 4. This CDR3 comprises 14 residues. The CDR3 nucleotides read TGTGCCAGCAGCTCGGACAGGGGGCTTGATGGCTACACCTTC. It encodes CASSSDRGLDGYTF.

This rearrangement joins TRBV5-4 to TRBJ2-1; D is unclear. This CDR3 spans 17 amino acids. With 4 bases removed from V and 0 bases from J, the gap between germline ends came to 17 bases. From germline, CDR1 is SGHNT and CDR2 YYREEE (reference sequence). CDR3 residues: CASSALGVLSSYNEQFF. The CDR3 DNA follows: TGTGCCAGCAGCGCCCTAGGAGTACTTAGCTCCTACAATGAGCAGTTCTTC.

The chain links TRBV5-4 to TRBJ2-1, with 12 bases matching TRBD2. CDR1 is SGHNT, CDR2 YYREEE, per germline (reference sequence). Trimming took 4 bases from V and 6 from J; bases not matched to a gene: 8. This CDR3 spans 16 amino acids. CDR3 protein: CASSVSLAGGRNEQFF. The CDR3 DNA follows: TGTGCCAGCAGCGTTAGTCTAGCGGGGGGGCGCAATGAGCAGTTCTTC.

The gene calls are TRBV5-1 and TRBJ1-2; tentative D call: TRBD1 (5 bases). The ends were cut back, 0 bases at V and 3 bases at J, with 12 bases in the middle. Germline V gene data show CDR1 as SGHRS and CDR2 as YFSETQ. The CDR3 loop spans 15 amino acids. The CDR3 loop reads CASSLVMGPDYGYTF. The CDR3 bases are TGCGCCAGCAGCTTGGTCATGGGGCCCGACTATGGCTACACCTTC.

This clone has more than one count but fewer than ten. Here the CDR3 DNA reads TGCGCCAGCAGTCCGGGACAGGGTCTCACTGAAGCTTTCTTT. Translation: CASSPGQGLTEAFF. This chain links TRBV10-1 with TRBJ1-1; 9 bases align to TRBD1. V was clipped by 5 bases and J by 4 bases; unmatched bases: 5. The CDR3 has 14 amino acids. The germline V gene has CDR1 WNHNN and CDR2 SYGVQD (reference sequence).

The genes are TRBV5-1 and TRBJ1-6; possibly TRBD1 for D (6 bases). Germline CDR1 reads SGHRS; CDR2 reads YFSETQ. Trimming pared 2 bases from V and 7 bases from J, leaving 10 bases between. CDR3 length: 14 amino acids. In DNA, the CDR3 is TGCGCCAGCAGCTTAGGGGGGGCCAATTCACCCCTCCACTTT. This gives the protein CASSLGGANSPLHF.

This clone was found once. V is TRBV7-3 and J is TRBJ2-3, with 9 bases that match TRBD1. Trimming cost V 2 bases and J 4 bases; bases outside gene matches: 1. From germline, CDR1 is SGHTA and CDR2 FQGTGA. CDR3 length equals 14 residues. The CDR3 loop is CASSLGTGPDTQYF. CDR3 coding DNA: TGTGCCAGCAGCTTAGGGACAGGGCCAGATACGCAGTATTTT.

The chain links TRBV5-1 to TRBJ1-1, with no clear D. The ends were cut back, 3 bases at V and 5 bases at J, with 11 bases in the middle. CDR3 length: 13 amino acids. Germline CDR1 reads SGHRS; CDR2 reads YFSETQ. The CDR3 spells CASSSGGWTEAFF. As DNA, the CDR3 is TGCGCCAGCAGCTCCGGAGGGTGGACTGAAGCTTTCTTT.

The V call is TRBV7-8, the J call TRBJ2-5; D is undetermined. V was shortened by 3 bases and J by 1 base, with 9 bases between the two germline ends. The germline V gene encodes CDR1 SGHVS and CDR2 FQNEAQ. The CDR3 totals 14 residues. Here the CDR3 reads CASSFNSPQETQYF. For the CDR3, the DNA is TGTGCCAGCAGCTTTAACAGCCCCCAAGAGACCCAGTACTTC.

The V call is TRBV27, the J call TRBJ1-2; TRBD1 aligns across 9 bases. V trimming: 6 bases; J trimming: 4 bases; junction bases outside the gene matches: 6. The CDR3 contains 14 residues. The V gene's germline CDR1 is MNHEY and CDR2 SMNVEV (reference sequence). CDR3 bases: TGTGCCAGCAGAAAACAGGGGGCGGCCTATGGCTACACCTTC. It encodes CASRKQGAAYGYTF.

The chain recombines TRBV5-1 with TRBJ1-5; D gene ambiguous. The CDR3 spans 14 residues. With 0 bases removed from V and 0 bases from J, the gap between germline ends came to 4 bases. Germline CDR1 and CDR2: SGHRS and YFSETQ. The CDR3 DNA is TGCGCCAGCAGCTTGGGAGGTAGCAATCAGCCCCAGCATTTT. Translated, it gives CASSLGGSNQPQHF.

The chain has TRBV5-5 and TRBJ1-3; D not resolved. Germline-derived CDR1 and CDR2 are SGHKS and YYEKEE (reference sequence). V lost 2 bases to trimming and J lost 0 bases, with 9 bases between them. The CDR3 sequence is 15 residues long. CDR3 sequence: CASSLGLTSGNTIYF. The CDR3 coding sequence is TGTGCCAGCAGCTTAGGACTTACCTCTGGAAACACCATATATTTT.

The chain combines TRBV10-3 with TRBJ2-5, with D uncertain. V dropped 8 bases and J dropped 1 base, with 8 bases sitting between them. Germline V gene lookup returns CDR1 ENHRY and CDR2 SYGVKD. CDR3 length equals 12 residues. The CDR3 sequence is CAIGVSQETQYF. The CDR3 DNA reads TGTGCCATCGGAGTTTCCCAAGAGACCCAGTACTTC.

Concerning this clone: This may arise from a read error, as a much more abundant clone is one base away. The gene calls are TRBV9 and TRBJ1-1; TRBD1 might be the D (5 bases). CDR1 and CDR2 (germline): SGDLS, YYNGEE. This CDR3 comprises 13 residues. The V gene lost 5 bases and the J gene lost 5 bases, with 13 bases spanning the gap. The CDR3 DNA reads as TGTGCCAGCAGTGGGGTGGGGGGAACTGAAGCTTTCTTT. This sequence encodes CASSGVGGTEAFF.

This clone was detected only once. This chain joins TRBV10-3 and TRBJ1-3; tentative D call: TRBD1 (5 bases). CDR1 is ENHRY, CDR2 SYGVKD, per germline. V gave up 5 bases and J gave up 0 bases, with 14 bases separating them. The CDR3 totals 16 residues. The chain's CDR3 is CAISLAGPLSGNTIYF. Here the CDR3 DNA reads TGTGCCATCAGTCTCGCGGGACCGCTCTCTGGAAACACCATATATTTT.

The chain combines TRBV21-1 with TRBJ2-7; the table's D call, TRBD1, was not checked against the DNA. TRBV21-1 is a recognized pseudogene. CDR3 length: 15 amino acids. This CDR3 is CASSKQPQGIYEQYF. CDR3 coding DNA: TGTGCCAGCAGCAAACAGCCCCAGGGAATTTACGAGCAGTACTTC.

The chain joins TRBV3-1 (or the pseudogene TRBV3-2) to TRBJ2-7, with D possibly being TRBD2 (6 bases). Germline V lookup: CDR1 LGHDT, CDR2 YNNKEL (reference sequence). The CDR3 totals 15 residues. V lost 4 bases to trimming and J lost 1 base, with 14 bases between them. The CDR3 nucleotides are TGTGCCAGCAGCCCCCCTAGCGTCACTTCCTACGAGCAGTACTTC. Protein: CASSPPSVTSYEQYF.

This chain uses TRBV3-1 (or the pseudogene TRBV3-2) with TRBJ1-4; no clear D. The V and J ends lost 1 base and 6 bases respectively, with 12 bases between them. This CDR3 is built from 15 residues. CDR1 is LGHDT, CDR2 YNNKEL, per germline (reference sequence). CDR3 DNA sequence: TGTGCCAGCAGCCAAGGACGGGAGTGGCATGAAAAACTGTTTTTT. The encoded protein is CASSQGREWHEKLFF.

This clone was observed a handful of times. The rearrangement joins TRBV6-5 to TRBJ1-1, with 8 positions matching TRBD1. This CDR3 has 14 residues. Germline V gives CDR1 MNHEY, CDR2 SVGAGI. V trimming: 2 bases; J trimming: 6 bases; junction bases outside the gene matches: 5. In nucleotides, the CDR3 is TGTGCCAGCAGTTACACGGGACAGGTGGCTGAAGCTTTCTTT. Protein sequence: CASSYTGQVAEAFF.

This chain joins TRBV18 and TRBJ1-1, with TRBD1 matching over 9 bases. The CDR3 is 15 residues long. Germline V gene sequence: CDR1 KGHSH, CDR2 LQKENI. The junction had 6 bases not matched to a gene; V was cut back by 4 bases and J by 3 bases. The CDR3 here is CASSLYRGRDTEAFF. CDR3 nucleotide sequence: TGTGCCAGCTCACTTTACAGGGGGCGAGACACTGAAGCTTTCTTT. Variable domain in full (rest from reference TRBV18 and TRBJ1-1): NAGVMQNPRHLVRRRGQEARLRCSPMKGHSHVYWYRQLPEEGLKFMVYLQKENIIDESGMPKERFSAEFPKEGPSILRIQQVVRGDSAAYFCASSLYRGRDTEAFFGQGTRLTVV.

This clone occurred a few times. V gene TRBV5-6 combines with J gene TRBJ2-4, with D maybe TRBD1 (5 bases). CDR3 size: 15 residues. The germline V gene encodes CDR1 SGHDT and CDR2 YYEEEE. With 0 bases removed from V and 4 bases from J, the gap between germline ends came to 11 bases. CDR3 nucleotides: TGTGCCAGCAGCTTGGGAGGCGGACAAAAAAACATTCAGTACTTC. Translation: CASSLGGGQKNIQYF. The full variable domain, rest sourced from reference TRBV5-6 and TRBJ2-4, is DAGVTQSPTHLIKTRGQQVTLRCSPKSGHDTVSWYQQALGQGPQFIFQYYEEEERQRGNFPDRFSGHQFPNYSSELNVNALLLGDSALYLCASSLGGGQKNIQYFGAGTRLSVL.

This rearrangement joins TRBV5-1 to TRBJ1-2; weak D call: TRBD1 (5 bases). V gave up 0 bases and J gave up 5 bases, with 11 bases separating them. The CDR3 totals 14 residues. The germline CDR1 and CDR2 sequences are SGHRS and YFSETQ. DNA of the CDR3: TGCGCCAGCAGCTTGGAAGGGGAGGGGTATGGCTACACCTTC. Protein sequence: CASSLEGEGYGYTF. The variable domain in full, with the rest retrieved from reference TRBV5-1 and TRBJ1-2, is KAGVTQTPRYLIKTRGQQVTLSCSPISGHRSVSWYQQTPGQGLQFLFEYFSETQRNKGNFPGRFSGRQFSNSRSEMNVSTLELGDSALYLCASSLEGEGYGYTFGSGTRLTVV.

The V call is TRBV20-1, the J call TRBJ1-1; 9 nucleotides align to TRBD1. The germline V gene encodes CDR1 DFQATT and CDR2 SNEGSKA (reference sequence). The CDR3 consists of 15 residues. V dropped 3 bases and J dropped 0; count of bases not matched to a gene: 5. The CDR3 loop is CSASWTGVMNTEAFF. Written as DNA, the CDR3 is TGCAGTGCTAGTTGGACAGGGGTTATGAACACTGAAGCTTTCTTT.

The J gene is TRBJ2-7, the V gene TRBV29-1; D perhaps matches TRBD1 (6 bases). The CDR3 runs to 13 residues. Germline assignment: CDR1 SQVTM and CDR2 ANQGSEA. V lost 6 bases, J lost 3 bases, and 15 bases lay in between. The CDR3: CSVQPGTNYEQYF. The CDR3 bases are TGCAGCGTACAACCCGGGACAAACTACGAGCAGTACTTC.